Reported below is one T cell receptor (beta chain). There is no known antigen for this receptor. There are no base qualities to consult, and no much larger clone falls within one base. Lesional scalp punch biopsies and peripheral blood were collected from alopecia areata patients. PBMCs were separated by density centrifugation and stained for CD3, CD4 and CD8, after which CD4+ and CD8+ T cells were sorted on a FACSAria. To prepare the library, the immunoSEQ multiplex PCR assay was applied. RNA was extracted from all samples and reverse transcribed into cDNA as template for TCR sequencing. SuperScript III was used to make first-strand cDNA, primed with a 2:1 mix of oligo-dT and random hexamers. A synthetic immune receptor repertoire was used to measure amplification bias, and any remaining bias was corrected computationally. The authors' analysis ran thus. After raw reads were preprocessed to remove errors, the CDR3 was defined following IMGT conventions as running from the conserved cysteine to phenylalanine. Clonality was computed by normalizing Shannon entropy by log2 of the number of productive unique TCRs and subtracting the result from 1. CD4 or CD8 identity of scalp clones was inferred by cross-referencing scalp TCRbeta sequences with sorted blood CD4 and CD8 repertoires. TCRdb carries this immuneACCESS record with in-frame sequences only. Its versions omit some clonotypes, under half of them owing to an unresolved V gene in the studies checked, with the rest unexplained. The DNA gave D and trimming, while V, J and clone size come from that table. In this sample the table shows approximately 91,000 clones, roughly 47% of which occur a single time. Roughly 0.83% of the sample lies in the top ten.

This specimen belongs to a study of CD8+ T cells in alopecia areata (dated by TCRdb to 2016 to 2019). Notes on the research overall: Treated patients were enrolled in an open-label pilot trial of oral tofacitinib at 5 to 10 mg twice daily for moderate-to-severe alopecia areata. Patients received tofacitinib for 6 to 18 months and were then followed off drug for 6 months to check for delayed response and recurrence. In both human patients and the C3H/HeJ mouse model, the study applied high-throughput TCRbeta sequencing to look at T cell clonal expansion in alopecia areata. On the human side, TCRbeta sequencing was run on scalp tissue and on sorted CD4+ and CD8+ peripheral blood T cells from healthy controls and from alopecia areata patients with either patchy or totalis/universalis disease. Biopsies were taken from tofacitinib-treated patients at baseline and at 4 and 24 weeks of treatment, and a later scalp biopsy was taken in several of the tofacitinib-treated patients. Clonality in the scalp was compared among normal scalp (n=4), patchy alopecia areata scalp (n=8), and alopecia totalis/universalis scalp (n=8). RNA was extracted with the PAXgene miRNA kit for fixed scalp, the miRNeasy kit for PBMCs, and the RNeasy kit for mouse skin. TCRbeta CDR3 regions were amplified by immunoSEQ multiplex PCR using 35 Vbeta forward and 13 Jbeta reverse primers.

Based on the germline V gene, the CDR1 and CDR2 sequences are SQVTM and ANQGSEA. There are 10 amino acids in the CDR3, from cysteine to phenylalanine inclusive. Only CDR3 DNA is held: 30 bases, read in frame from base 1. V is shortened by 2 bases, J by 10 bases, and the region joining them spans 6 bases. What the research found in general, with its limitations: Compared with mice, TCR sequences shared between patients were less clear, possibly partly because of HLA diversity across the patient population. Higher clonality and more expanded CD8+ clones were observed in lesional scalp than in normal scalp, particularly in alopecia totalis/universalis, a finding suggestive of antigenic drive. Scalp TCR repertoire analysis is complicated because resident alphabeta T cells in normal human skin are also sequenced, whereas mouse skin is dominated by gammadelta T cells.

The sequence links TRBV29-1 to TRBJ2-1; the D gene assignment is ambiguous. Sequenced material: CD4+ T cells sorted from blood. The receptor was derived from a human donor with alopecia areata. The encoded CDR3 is CSVETSEQFF. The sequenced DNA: TGCAGCGTTGAAACGAGCGAGCAGTTCTTC.